What follows are 13 T cell receptor beta chains derived from one specimen sequenced in a study of tumor-infiltrating lymphocytes in primary liver carcinoma. With roughly 500 ng total RNA as template and a constant-region primer, TCR beta cDNA was made. Researchers made the TCR beta libraries by running three nested multiplex PCR rounds with slightly modified ARM-PCR. Both of the initial two PCR rounds ran for 10 cycles and employed TRBV1-TRBV30 forward primers alongside a C-beta reverse primer. TCRdb used MiXCR to reprocess the multiplex PCR reads, holding one entry per CDR3 protein. The sample has about 320,000 distinct CDR3 sequences; almost 60% are singletons. Unsorted whole blood yielded the blood RNA, and germline DNA was also extracted. Specimen: peripheral blood. Receptor source: a woman aged 30 to 39 with primary liver carcinoma and hepatitis B virus infection.

The count of this clonotype is one. Mismatch with germline at one junction end may stem from a read error. V usage is TRBV11-2 and J usage is TRBJ2-3; D may match TRBD1 or TRBD2 (5 bases each). CDR3 length equals 15 residues. CDR1 and CDR2 (germline): SGHAT, FQNNGV. CDR3 in amino acids: CGSNLASGGPNTQYF. The CDR3 DNA follows: TGTGGCAGCAACTTAGCGAGTGGGGGTCCAAATACGCAGTATTTT.

The chain joins TRBV6-2 or TRBV6-3 to TRBJ1-1; D is unclear. V was shortened by 6 bases and J by 14 bases, with 19 bases between the two germline ends. Germline CDR1 is MNHEY and CDR2 is SVGEGT. This CDR3 is 12 amino acids long. CDR3 loop: CASSRSGFGAFF. The DNA of the CDR3 is TGTGCCAGCAGCCGCAGCGGATTTGGAGCCTTCTTT.

This clonotype was observed once. This may stem from a read error, because a much larger clone lies one nucleotide away. V usage is TRBV6-5 and J usage is TRBJ2-5; D gene uncertain. Germline V CDR1 and CDR2: MNHEY, SVGAGI. This CDR3 is 13 amino acids long. DNA for the CDR3: TGTGCCAGCAGCCCTGGGTGGTCTGAGACCCAGCACTTC. It is translated as CASSPGWSETQHF.

With regard to this clonotype: This may be a read error, as it is one base from a much larger clone. The CDR3 nucleotides are TGTGCCAGCAGCTTAGGGGCGGGGGGGGTTTCGTACACCGGGGAGCTGTTTTTT. As protein: CASSLGAGGVSYTGELFF. This chain connects TRBV11-2 to TRBJ2-2, with 9 bases lining up with TRBD2. The CDR3 is 18 amino acids. With V trimmed by 1 base and J by 3 bases, 9 bases remained unmatched. In germline, CDR1 is SGHAT, CDR2 FQNNGV.

As regards this clonotype: A much larger clonotype is one base distant, so this may be a read error. The rearrangement links TRBV6-5 to TRBJ2-7, with D perhaps matching TRBD2 (5 bases). Germline V CDR1 and CDR2: MNHEY, SVGAGI. There are 13 residues in the CDR3. CDR3 protein: CVSSPLEQSEQYF. DNA of the CDR3: TGTGTCAGCAGTCCACTAGAGCAATCCGAGCAGTACTTC.

As regards this clonotype: A much larger clone differs from this one at a single base, so this may be a read error. The chain has TRBV6-2 or TRBV6-3 and TRBJ2-2, with D unresolved. Germline CDR1 is MNHEY and CDR2 is SVGEGT. Trimming removed 7 bases at V and 3 bases at J, with 6 bases between. The CDR3 sequence is 12 residues long. This CDR3 is CASIFYTGELFF. CDR3 nucleotides: TGTGCCAGCATATTTTACACCGGGGAGCTGTTTTTT.

A word on this clonotype: Since the CDR3 does not end with the conserved phenylalanine or tryptophan, this likely comes from a read error. It is unclear where the CDR3 begins or ends on the DNA, so no DNA is shown, and the CDR3 is as TCRdb lists it. This rearrangement joins TRBV11-2 to TRBJ2-7. Per germline, CDR1 SGHAT and CDR2 FQNNGV. The CDR3 is 13 residues long, ends included. CDR3: CASCFGARDELYI.

This clonotype was seen only a few times. The chain combines TRBV5-5 with TRBJ1-3; 10 bases are shared with TRBD1. The ends lost 4 bases at V and 3 bases at J; junction bases unmatched: 1. This CDR3 spans 14 amino acids. Per the germline V gene, CDR1 is SGHKS and CDR2 is YYEKEE (reference sequence). CDR3: CASSRTGGGNTIYF. The CDR3 bases are TGTGCCAGCAGCCGGACAGGGGGTGGAAACACCATATATTTT.

Concerning this clonotype: Mismatch with germline at one junction end may stem from a read error. The chain recombines TRBV14 with TRBJ2-1; no firm D call. The germline CDR1 and CDR2 sequences are SGHDN and FVKESK. This CDR3 has 14 amino acids. This CDR3 is CASSQDANGREKFF. CDR3 nucleotides: TGTGCCAGCAGCCAAGATGCGAATGGGCGTGAGAAGTTCTTC.

The chain is built from TRBV7-9 and TRBJ2-7; the D is unclear. The CDR3 consists of 14 residues. Looked up from germline, CDR1 is SEHNR and CDR2 is FQNEAQ (reference sequence). Trimming removed 2 bases at V and 0 bases at J, with 8 bases between. CDR3 DNA: TGTGCCAGCAGCTTAATGTTAACCTCCTACGAGCAGTACTTC. As protein: CASSLMLTSYEQYF.

In regard to this clonotype: A much larger clone differs from this one at a single base, so this may be a read error. The chain employs TRBV12-3 or TRBV12-4 and TRBJ1-1; the match to TRBD1 covers 7 bases. CDR3 size: 13 residues. The DNA of the CDR3 is TGTGCCAGCAGTTCCACAGGGGACACTGAAGCTTCCTTT. Translated, it gives CASSSTGDTEASF.

The chain carries TRBV7-9 and TRBJ2-5; D not certain. This CDR3 spans 16 amino acids. CDR1 SEHNR and CDR2 FQNEAQ come from the germline V gene (reference sequence). V was clipped by 2 bases and J by 4 bases, with 17 bases between them. The DNA of the CDR3 is TGTGCCAGCAGCTTATTAATGGGTTCGGTGGGAGAGACCCAGTACTTC. It is translated as CASSLLMGSVGETQYF. The complete variable domain, with remaining parts taken from reference TRBV7-9 and TRBJ2-5, reads DTGVSQNPRHKITKRGQNVTFRCDPISEHNRLYWYRQTLGQGPEFLTYFQNEAQLEKSRLLSDRFSAERPKGSFSTLEIQRTEQGDSAMYLCASSLLMGSVGETQYFGPGTRLLVL.

The chain employs TRBV28 and TRBJ1-2; no firm D call. In germline, CDR1 is MDHEN, CDR2 SYDVKM. V was cut by 7 bases and J by 0 bases, with 6 bases left in between. CDR3 length: 12 amino acids. CDR3 sequence: CASTAANYGYTF. The CDR3 nucleotides are TGTGCCAGCACCGCAGCTAACTATGGCTACACCTTC.